This T cell receptor beta chain was sequenced in a study of T-cell memory formation after mild COVID-19. Study background: Clustering of TCRs was largely donor specific.

TCRdb analysed the 5' RACE reads with MiXCR anew, one entry per CDR3 protein. The sample has 250,000 to 350,000 distinct CDR3 sequences; 15% to 20% are singletons. This clonotype has only a few counts. Antigen unknown. Trimming shortened V by 11 bases and J by 7 bases, and 8 bases separated the two germline ends. This CDR3 has 9 amino acids. Germline assignment: CDR1 SEHNR and CDR2 FQNEAQ (reference sequence). General study results and limits: Cross-reactive memory appears to have joined, as suggested by some responding clones showing up in pre-infection memory.

The source is a man aged 18 to 35 who had mild COVID-19 (a few samples of this study predate the infection). Cell type and time point are not known. Sequencing was performed on PBMCs or a T cell subset sorted from them (not recorded which). The chain has TRBV7-9 and TRBJ1-1; no firm D call. The DNA of the CDR3 is TGTGCCGCTGGGAGTGAAGCTTTCTTT. It encodes CAAGSEAFF.